This T cell receptor (beta chain) was recovered during a study of T cell responses to AZD1222 COVID-19 vaccine (dated by TCRdb to about 2021). Regarding the research as a whole: AZD1222 recipients given second doses at about 4 weeks or at about 12 weeks were pooled, since spike-specific TCR depth and breadth were not found to differ between the two schedules. Trial participants were enrolled by age into subgroups of 18-55, 56-69 and 70-plus years, and around 150, 28 and 57 TCR-sequenced participants, respectively, were included in these subgroups. A total of under 250 trial participants underwent TCR sequencing, of whom roughly 210 had received two doses of AZD1222 and approximately 26 had received two doses of the MenACWY control vaccine.

Overall study outcomes, separate from this receptor: Nearly half of unique spike-specific TCRs reportedly recognized epitopes outside regions mutated in the B.1.351 and B.1.1.7 variants. The 56-69-year group was small, and its depth increase did not reach significance, likely because of low power. Participants were mostly white British, with more females than males. The authors suggested clonal diversity may have been underestimated. A significant rise in spike-specific TCR breadth and depth was observed after two AZD1222 doses relative to day 0 and relative to MenACWY recipients. Conclusions about previously exposed vaccinees are limited, since just a handful of AZD1222 recipients were seropositive for SARS-CoV-2 at baseline. Vaccine-associated CD4 TCRs spanned the whole spike protein, with dominant responses in regions 160-218 and 743-854. Because no day 14 peak-response samples were available, the repertoires could be characterized only after the peak T cell response.

In the paper's terms, the time point label means: baseline before first vaccination. The vaccinee samples were drawn from two UK trials, COV001 and COV002, one of which was a single-blind randomized controlled phase 2/3 trial testing AZD1222 (ChAdOx1 nCoV-19) in healthy adults. Trial participant PBMC samples were collected at day 0 and day 28 after the second dose for TCRbeta chain sequencing. A note on this clone: What this receptor recognizes is not known. No base quality information exists; no much larger clone differs at one position.

The CDR3 regions of human TCRbeta chains were analyzed by immunosequencing. On the study's bioinformatics: Repertoire TCRs were matched against a reference library of SARS-CoV-2-specific TCRs generated with the MIRA antigen-specificity platform. Breadth was defined as the fraction of unique TCRs that were SARS-CoV-2-associated. Depth was defined as the fraction of total T cells that were SARS-CoV-2-associated. Using the MIRA data, every spike-specific TCR was mapped to the spike region that the TCR reacted to and assigned to either a CD4 or a CD8 class. Log10-transformed breadth and depth values were compared by one-way ANOVA with Sidak's multiple comparisons tests. The table was pulled from immuneACCESS by TCRdb, which kept in-frame rearrangements only. Such tables lose some clones; where checked, under half of the loss comes from unresolved V genes, and the rest has no known cause. That table gives V, J and clone size, and the DNA gave D and trimming. For this sample there are about 120,000 clones; more than 85% appear just once. The ten largest clones represent roughly 8% of the sample.

V gives up 4 bases and J gives up 3 bases, and the segment between their germline ends measures 16 bases. The CDR3, from cysteine to phenylalanine, totals 15 residues. The sequence is cut down to CDR3 DNA, 45 bases in frame from base 1. CDR1 is given as SGHNT and CDR2 as YYREEE, both from the germline V gene (reference sequence). The TCR originated in an adult in good health. The sample in question was peripheral blood, obtained on day 0 of AZD1222 vaccination. The receptor chain draws on TRBV5-4 and TRBJ1-2; a confident D gene designation cannot be given. The bases are TGTGCCAGCAGCCAAGACACGACGGTCGACTATGGCTACACCTTC. This yields the protein CASSQDTTVDYGYTF.